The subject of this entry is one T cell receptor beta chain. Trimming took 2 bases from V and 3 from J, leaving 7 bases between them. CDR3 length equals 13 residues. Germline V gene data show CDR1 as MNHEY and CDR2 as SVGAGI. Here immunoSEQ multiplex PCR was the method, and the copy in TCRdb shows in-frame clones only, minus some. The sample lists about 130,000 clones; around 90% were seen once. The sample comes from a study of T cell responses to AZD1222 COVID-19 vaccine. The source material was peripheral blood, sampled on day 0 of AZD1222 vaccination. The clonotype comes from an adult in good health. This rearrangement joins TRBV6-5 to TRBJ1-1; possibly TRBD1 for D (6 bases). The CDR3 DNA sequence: TGTGCCAGCAGTTACAGGGGGTACACTGAAGCTTTCTTT. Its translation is CASSYRGYTEAFF.